The present T cell receptor (beta chain) was sequenced within a study of regulatory T cells in long-lasting Graves disease. Through Arm-PCR of CDR3 regions and iRepertoire HTBI primers, TCR beta libraries were built. MiXCR, applied by TCRdb to the multiplex PCR reads, yields one record per CDR3 protein. Counted here are 320,000 or so distinct CDR3 sequences, 18% occurring once; the ten biggest clones make up roughly 35%. Study-level results: Comparison showed that persistent patients shared more public clonotypes (around 3,000) than new patients (966). TRBV28, TRBJ1-2 and TRBJ2-5 were favored in persistent disease.

Worth noting for this clonotype: Its antigen is not identified. This likely comes from a read error, as the CDR3 has no conserved phenylalanine or tryptophan at its end. The DNA is omitted, as the CDR3 cannot be located on it reliably, and the CDR3 follows TCRdb's listing.

Germline loops: CDR1 LGHDT, CDR2 YNNKEL (reference sequence). Counting both end residues, the CDR3 totals 13 amino acids. The sample's time point: newly diagnosed GD, antithyroid drugs for less than 3 months. Construction of the TCR library relied on RNA isolated from PBMCs. Xi'an, China, was home to the endocrinology department that provided patients. The V call is TRBV3-1, the J call TRBJ2-5; the table gives TRBD2 as D, unverified against the DNA. The origin of this receptor is a female donor with Graves disease. This specimen was peripheral blood mononuclear cells (PBMCs), taken at new diagnosis, from a patient treated with antithyroid drugs. The CDR3 here is CASSYSSFETQYS.